What follows are 10 T cell receptor beta chains derived from one specimen sequenced in a study of T cell repertoires in cytomegalovirus infection. The antigens of these receptors remain unknown. In TCRdb, the reads were re-called with MiXCR into one record per CDR3 protein. The sample has approximately 1,000,000 distinct CDR3 sequences; 30% to 40% are singletons. This specimen was cultured CD8+ T cells from PBMCs, taken from culture after CMV antigen stimulation. The receptor set was obtained from a human donor in good health (CMV status not recorded). Some clones in this sample may be carry-over from other donors' samples.

The chain uses TRBV25-1 and TRBJ1-1; the D is unclear. This CDR3 region has 16 residues. Germline CDR1 reads MGHDK; CDR2 reads SYGVNS. The V end was cut by 0 bases, the J end by 3 bases, with 14 bases between. The CDR3 region has the DNA TGTGCCAGCAGTGAATATTTCGCGGGGAGCTACACTGAAGCTTTCTTT. Translated: CASSEYFAGSYTEAFF.

In the case of this clonotype: A much larger clone differs from this one at a single base, so this may be a read error. The J gene is TRBJ2-1, the V gene TRBV7-2; D remains ambiguous. Germline V gives CDR1 SGHTA, CDR2 FQGNSA. The CDR3 contains 14 residues. The CDR3: CASNLKGSGNEQFF. The DNA of the CDR3 is TGTGCCAGCAACTTAAAAGGGTCTGGGAATGAGCAGTTCTTC.

This clonotype was observed a handful of times. The chain is built from TRBV9 and TRBJ2-1; D perhaps matches TRBD1 (5 bases). Germline V gives CDR1 SGDLS, CDR2 YYNGEE. The CDR3 runs to 16 residues. V lost 4 bases and J 6 bases, leaving 20 bases between the germline ends. The CDR3 protein is CASSSSWAGIFNEQFF. The CDR3 DNA is TGTGCCAGCAGCTCCTCCTGGGCAGGGATATTCAATGAGCAGTTCTTC.

This rearrangement joins TRBV28 to TRBJ1-1; no clear D. V lost 6 bases and J lost 4, with 15 bases in between. Germline V gene data show CDR1 as MDHEN and CDR2 as SYDVKM. There are 14 residues in the CDR3. CDR3 amino acids: CASRGGDLFTEAFF. CDR3 DNA sequence: TGTGCCAGCAGGGGCGGCGATCTTTTCACTGAAGCTTTCTTT.

The table lists this clonotype with a few counts. The rearrangement uses TRBV15 and TRBJ2-5; 7 bases align to TRBD2. The CDR3 loop spans 15 amino acids. V trimming: 2 bases; J trimming: 5 bases; junction bases outside the gene matches: 8. Germline V gene lookup returns CDR1 LNHNV and CDR2 YYDKDF (reference sequence). The CDR3, as DNA: TGTGCCACCAGCAGAATTGGCGGGGGTGGGGAGACCCAGTACTTC. Amino acid sequence: CATSRIGGGGETQYF. The full variable domain, rest sourced from reference TRBV15 and TRBJ2-5, is DAMVIQNPRYQVTQFGKPVTLSCSQTLNHNVMYWYQQKSSQAPKLLFHYYDKDFNNEADTPDNFQSRRPNTSFCFLDIRSPGLGDTAMYLCATSRIGGGGETQYFGPGTRLLVL.

J is TRBJ2-7 and V is TRBV6-5; possible D gene TRBD1, 6 bases. V lost 4 bases to trimming and J lost 3 bases, with 25 bases between them. Germline-derived CDR1 and CDR2 are MNHEY and SVGAGI. The CDR3 is 18 residues long. CDR3 DNA: TGTGCCAGCAGTTGGACTTCACAACCCGGACAGATAGACTACGAGCAGTACTTC. The encoded protein is CASSWTSQPGQIDYEQYF.

The table lists this clonotype with many counts. The chain has TRBV27 and TRBJ2-3; D not resolved. CDR1 MNHEY and CDR2 SMNVEV come from the germline V gene (reference sequence). The CDR3 extends over 17 amino acids. Trimming removed 3 bases from V and 0 bases from J, with 16 bases in between. The DNA for the CDR3 is TGTGCCAGCAGTTTCGTCCACGTGGGCCCTAGCACAGATACGCAGTATTTT. It encodes CASSFVHVGPSTDTQYF.

The rearrangement uses TRBV7-2 and TRBJ2-2, with TRBD1 as a possible D gene (5 bases). The V and J ends lost 5 bases and 4 bases respectively, with 14 bases between them. In germline, CDR1 is SGHTA, CDR2 FQGNSA. The CDR3 covers 15 residues. CDR3 loop: CASSPWEGVTGELFF. The CDR3 DNA follows: TGTGCCAGCAGCCCATGGGAAGGGGTCACCGGGGAGCTGTTTTTT.

This chain links TRBV29-1 with TRBJ1-1; a possible D gene is TRBD1 (6 bases). The CDR3 totals 14 residues. The V gene's germline CDR1 is SQVTM and CDR2 ANQGSEA. V dropped 2 bases and J dropped 3 bases, with 13 bases sitting between them. The CDR3 bases are TGCAGCGTTGAATCCGGGGGGCCGGACACTGAAGCTTTCTTT. This codes for CSVESGGPDTEAFF.

The CDR3 here is CASSQAVGRQETQYF. Written as DNA, the CDR3 is TGTGCCAGCAGCCAAGCTGTGGGGCGACAAGAGACCCAGTACTTC. The rearrangement links TRBV14 to TRBJ2-5; perhaps TRBD1 as D (5 bases). The CDR3 sequence is 15 residues long. Germline V gene lookup returns CDR1 SGHDN and CDR2 FVKESK. V lost 1 base and J lost 2, with 11 bases in between.